This T cell receptor (beta chain) was obtained from a study of metastatic and nonmetastatic thyroid tumors. Study-level points and caveats: Reported TCR beta diversity, measured in blood and tumor, was significantly higher for malignant thyroid tumors than for benign nodules.

Only a few counts were recorded for this clone. Its matching antigen is unknown. None of the patients had undergone any treatment ahead of thyroid surgery. V lost 5 bases to trimming and J lost 5 bases, with 7 bases between them. The CDR3 runs 11 residues. Germline lookup yields CDR1 SEHNR and CDR2 FQNEAQ (reference sequence). TCRdb reanalyzed the PCR reads with MiXCR. This sample has roughly 34,000 clones, with 33% found just once. Sequencing was done on a sample of tumor tissue. The genes are TRBV7-9 and TRBJ2-7, with unresolved D. The TCR sequence derives from a female donor with papillary thyroid cancer or a benign thyroid nodule (not recorded which). Some clones in this sample may be carry-over from other donors' samples. The CDR3 protein is CASSLDDEQYF. Written as DNA, the CDR3 is TGTGCCAGCAGCCTGGATGACGAGCAGTACTTC.